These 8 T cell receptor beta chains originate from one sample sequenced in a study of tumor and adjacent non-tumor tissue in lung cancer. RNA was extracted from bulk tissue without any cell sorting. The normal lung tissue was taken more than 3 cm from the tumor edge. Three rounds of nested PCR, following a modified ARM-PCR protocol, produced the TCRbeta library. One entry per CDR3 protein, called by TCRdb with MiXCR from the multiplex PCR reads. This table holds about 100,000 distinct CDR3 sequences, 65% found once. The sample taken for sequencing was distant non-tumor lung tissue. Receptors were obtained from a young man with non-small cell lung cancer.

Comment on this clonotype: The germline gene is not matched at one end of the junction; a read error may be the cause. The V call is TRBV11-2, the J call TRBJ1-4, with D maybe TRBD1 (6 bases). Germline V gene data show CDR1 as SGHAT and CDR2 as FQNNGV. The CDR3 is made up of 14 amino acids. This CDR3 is CACSLDRGGEKLFF. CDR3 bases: TGCGCCTGCAGCTTAGATAGAGGGGGAGAAAAGCTGTTTTTT.

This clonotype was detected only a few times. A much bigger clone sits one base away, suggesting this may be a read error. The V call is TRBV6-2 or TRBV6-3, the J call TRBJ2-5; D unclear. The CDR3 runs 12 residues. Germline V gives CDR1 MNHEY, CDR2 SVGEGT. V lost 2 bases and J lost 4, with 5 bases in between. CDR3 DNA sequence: TGTGCCAGCAGTTACGTGGGAGAGACCCAGTACTTC. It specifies CASSYVGETQYF.

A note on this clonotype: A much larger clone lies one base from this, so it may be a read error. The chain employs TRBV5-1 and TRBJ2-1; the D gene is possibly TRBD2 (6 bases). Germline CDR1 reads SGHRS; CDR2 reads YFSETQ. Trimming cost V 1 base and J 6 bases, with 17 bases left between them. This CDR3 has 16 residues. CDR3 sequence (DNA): TGCGCCAGCAGCTTGACTAGCTGGAGGGCCCTCAATGAGCAGTTCTTC. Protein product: CASSLTSWRALNEQFF.

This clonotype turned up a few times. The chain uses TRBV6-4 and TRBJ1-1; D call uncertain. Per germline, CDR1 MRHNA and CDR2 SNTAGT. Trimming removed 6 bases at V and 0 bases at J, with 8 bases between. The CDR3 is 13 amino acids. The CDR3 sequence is CASSKQMNTEAFF. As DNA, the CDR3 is TGTGCCAGCAGCAAACAGATGAACACTGAAGCTTTCTTT.

The chain's CDR3 is CANSSRQGYGYTF. The CDR3 nucleotides read TGTGCCAACAGCTCGCGGCAGGGGTATGGCTACACCTTC. The chain is built from TRBV12-3 or TRBV12-4 and TRBJ1-2; D may be TRBD1 (6 bases). Trimming removed 10 bases from V and 5 bases from J, with 17 bases in between. This CDR3 comprises 13 residues.

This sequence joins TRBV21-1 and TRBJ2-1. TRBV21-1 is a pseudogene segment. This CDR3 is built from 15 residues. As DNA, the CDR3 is TGTGCCAGCAGTGCGACGAATAACCATTACAATGAGAAGTTCTTC. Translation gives CASSATNNHYNEKFF.

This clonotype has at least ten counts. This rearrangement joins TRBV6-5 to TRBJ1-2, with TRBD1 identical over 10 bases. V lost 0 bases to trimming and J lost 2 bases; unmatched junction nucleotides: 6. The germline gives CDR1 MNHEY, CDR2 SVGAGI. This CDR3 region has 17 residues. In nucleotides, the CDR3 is TGTGCCAGCAGTTACTCCAAGGGACAGGGGAAAAACTATGGCTACACCTTC. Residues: CASSYSKGQGKNYGYTF.

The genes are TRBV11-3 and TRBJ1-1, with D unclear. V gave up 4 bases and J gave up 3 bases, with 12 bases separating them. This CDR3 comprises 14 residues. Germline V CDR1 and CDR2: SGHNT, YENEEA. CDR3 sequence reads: CASSSPGGDTEAFF. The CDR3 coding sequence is TGTGCCAGCAGCTCCCCAGGAGGCGACACTGAAGCTTTCTTT.